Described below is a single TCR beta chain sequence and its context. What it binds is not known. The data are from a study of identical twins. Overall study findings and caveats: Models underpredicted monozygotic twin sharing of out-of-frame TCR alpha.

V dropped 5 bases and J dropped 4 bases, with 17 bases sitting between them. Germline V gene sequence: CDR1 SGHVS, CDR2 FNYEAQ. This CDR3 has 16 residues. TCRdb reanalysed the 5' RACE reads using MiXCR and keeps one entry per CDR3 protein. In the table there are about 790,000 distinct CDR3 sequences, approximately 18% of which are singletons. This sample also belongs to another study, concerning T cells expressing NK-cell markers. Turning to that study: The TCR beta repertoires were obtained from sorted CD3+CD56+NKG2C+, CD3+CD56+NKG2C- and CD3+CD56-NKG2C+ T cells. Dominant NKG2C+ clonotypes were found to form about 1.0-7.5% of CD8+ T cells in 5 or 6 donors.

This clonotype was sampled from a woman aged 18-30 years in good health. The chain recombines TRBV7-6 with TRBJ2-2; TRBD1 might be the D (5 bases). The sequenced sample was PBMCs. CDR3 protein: CASSPLYRRITGELFF. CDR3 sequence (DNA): TGTGCCAGCAGCCCCCTTTACAGGCGGATCACCGGGGAGCTGTTTTTT.